The sequence of this T cell receptor beta chain was determined in a study of PD-1 blockade in classical Hodgkin lymphoma. Study results and limitations: When set against healthy donors, newly diagnosed patients were reported to show lower baseline TCR diversity. Similar baseline diversity was found in complete responders and newly diagnosed patients. Exclusion was applied to patients who started nivolumab under 1 year after ASCT.

All trial patients relapsed after autologous stem cell transplantation. The patients, who had relapsed/refractory classical Hodgkin lymphoma, achieved best responses of complete response, partial response or progressive disease. Assay used: immunoSEQ multiplex PCR; TCRdb lists only in-frame clones, some missing. The sample consists of about 21,000 clones, under 80% of them appearing once. For this clone: What it binds is unknown.

V gave up 3 bases and J gave up 0 bases; unmatched junction bases: 12. Per the germline V gene, CDR1 is SGHTA and CDR2 is FQGNSA. This CDR3 is 18 amino acids long. The rearrangement links TRBV7-2 to TRBJ2-7; 9 bases fit TRBD2. The sequenced sample was peripheral blood mononuclear cells (PBMCs), obtained at baseline. This clonotype was sampled from a human donor with classical Hodgkin lymphoma. CDR3 protein: CASSFLAGDLSSSYEQYF. The CDR3 DNA follows: TGTGCCAGCAGCTTCTTAGCGGGAGACCTTTCCAGCTCCTACGAGCAGTACTTC.